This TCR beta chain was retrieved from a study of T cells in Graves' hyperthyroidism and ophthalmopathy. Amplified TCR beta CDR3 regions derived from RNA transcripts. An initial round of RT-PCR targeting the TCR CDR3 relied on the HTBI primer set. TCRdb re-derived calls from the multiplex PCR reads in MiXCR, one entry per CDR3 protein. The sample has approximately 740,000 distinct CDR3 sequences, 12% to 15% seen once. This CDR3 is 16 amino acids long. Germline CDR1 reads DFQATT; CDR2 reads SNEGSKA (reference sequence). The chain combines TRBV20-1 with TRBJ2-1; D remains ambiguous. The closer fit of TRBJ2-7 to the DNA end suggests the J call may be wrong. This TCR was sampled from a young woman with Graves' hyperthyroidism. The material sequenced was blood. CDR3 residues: CSARDRRQPSYNEQYF. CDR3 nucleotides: TGCAGTGCTAGAGATAGGCGCCAACCATCCTACAATGAGCAGTACTTC.